Listed below are T cell receptor beta chains from one sample, sequenced in a study of CD8 T cells in ankylosing spondylitis. TCRdb ran MiXCR on the 5' RACE reads and lists one entry per CDR3 protein. This table holds approximately 400,000 distinct CDR3 sequences, under 20% found once. Source material: blood, either unsorted or a sorted T cell fraction (not recorded which). These TCRs come from a male donor with ankylosing spondylitis. CDR3s include the opening cysteine and the closing phenylalanine or tryptophan. Each record gives: V gene, J gene, CDR3 protein.

>TRBV6-1|TRBJ2-4
CASKGTGRDIQYF
>TRBV5-1|TRBJ1-2
CASSLNTAGRDYTF
>TRBV20-1|TRBJ1-2
CSARAPGQGNYGYTF
>TRBV6-1|TRBJ2-2
CASRPIYPSSELFF
>TRBV5-1|TRBJ1-5
CASSMDGGSNQPQHF
>TRBV5-1|TRBJ2-5
CASSLTNHPSETQYF
>TRBV12-3/TRBV12-4|TRBJ2-7
CASSFRSGLSEQYF
>TRBV29-1|TRBJ1-1
CSVEIKVSGEAFF
>TRBV4-3|TRBJ1-1
CASSRGTAGNTEAFF
>TRBV9|TRBJ2-2
CASSVEGQGSGELFF
>TRBV6-5|TRBJ2-7
CASSSSQLAGAFYEQYF